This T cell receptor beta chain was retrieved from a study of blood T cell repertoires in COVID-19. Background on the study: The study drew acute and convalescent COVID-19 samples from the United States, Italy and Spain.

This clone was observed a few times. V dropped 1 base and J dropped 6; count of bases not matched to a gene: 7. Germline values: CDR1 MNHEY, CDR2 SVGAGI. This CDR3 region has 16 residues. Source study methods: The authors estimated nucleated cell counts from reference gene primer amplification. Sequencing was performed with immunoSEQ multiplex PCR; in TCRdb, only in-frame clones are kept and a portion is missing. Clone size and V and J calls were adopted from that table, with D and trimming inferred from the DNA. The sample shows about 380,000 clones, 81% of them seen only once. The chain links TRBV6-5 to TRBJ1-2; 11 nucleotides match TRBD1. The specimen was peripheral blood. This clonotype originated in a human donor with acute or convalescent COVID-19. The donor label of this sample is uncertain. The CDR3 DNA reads TGTGCCAGCAGTTACTTGGGGATGGGACAGGGGGATGGCTACACCTTC. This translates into CASSYLGMGQGDGYTF.